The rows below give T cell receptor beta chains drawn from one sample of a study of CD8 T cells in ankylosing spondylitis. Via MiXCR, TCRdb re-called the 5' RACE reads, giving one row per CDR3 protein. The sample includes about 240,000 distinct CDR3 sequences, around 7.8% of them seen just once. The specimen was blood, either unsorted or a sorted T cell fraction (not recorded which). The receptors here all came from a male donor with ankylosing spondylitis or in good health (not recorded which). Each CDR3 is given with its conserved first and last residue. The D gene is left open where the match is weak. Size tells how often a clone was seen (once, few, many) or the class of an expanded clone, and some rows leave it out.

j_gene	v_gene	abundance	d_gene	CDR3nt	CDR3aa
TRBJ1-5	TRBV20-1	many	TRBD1	TGCAGTGCTAGAGATTCGCGCCCACAGGGGAACAATCAGCCCCAGCATTTT	CSARDSRPQGNNQPQHF
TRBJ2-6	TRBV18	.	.	TGTGCCAGCTCAGGCAACTCTGGGGCCAACGTCCTGACTTTC	CASSGNSGANVLTF
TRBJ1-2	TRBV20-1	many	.	TGCAGTGCTCCCGGGACCCCGGGCGGGTATGGCTACACCTTC	CSAPGTPGGYGYTF
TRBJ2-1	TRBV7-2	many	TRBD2	TGTGCCAGCAGCCCGCTTAGGACTAGCCTAGACAATGAGCAGTTCTTC	CASSPLRTSLDNEQFF
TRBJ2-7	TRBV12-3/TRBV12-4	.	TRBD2	TGTGCCAGCAGTTTATCACTAGCGGGGACCTACGAGCAGTACTTC	CASSLSLAGTYEQYF
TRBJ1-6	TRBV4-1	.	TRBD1	TGCGCCAGCAGCCAAGCGGACAGGGCTAATTCACCCCTCCACTTT	CASSQADRANSPLHF
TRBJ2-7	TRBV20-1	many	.	TGCAGTGCTACATACCCTCGGGGGTACGAGCAGTACTTC	CSATYPRGYEQYF
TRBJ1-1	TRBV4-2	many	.	TGTGCCAGCAGCCTCGAAGGCCCGCAGAACACTGAAGCTTTCTTT	CASSLEGPQNTEAFF
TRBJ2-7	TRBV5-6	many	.	TGTGCCAGCAGGAGGGACACCTACGAGCAGTACTTC	CASRRDTYEQYF
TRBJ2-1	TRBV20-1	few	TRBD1	TGCAGTGCGGAAAGGACAGGGGGGAATGAGCAGTTCTTC	CSAERTGGNEQFF
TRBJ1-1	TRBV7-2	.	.	TGTGCCAGCAGCTTAGCGGCAGGGCAAGAAACTGAAGCTTTCTTT	CASSLAAGQETEAFF
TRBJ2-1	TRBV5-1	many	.	TGCGCCAGCAGCCAATCTGGGGGAGCAGTCAATGAGCAGTTCTTC	CASSQSGGAVNEQFF
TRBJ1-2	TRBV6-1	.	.	TGTGCCAGCACCGCAGGACAGAACTATGGCTACACCTTC	CASTAGQNYGYTF
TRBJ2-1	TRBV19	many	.	TGTGCCAGTAGTTGGGGTCCGGGACAAGGATATGAGCAGTTCTTC	CASSWGPGQGYEQFF
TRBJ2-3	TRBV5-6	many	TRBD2	TGTGCCAGCAGACTGACTAGCGGTGGCACAGATACGCAGTATTTT	CASRLTSGGTDTQYF
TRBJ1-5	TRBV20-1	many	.	TGCAGTGCACGGACAGTCAATCAGCCCCAGCATTTT	CSARTVNQPQHF
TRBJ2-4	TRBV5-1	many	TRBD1	TGCGCCAGCAGGACAGGGGGAGCCTTAGCCAAAAACATTCAGTACTTC	CASRTGGALAKNIQYF
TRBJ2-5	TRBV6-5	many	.	TGTGCCAGCAGTTACTTTCACCCTAGGTACCAAGAGACCCAGTACTTC	CASSYFHPRYQETQYF
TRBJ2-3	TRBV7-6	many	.	TGTGCCAGCAGCTTTACCCCTGGGGGAGCGCAGTATTTT	CASSFTPGGAQYF
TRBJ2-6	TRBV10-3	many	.	TGTGCCATCAGTGAGGGACAGCGCTCAGGGGCCAACGTCCTGACTTTC	CAISEGQRSGANVLTF
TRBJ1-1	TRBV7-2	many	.	TGTGCCAGCAGCCCGGGGAGGGGTAACATGAACACTGAAGCTTTCTTT	CASSPGRGNMNTEAFF
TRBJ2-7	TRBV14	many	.	TGTGCCAGCAGCCCAATCGGAGGGGGGCGCGTGGAGCAGTACTTC	CASSPIGGGRVEQYF
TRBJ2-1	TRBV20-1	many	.	TGCAGTGCTGGGCCAGCGACTAATGAGCAGTTCTTC	CSAGPATNEQFF
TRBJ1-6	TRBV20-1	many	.	TGCAGTGCTCGGCCTATACACTCTTCCGAGTCACCCCTCCACTTT	CSARPIHSSESPLHF
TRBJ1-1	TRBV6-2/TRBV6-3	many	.	TGTGCCAGCAAGACGGACAGACTGAACACTGAAGCTTTCTTT	CASKTDRLNTEAFF
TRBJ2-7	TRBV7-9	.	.	TGTGCCAGCAGCTCAAACCTCGGAACAGGGAGCTCCTACGAGCAGTACTTC	CASSSNLGTGSSYEQYF
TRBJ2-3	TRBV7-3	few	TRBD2	TGTGCCAGCAGCTCGCGGACTAGCGGGGGCCCAGATACGCAGTATTTT	CASSSRTSGGPDTQYF
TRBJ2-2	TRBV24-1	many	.	TGTGCCACCAGTGATTTGTCCGGGGAGCTGTTTTTT	CATSDLSGELFF
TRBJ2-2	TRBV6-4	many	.	TGTGCCAGCAGTGGAGACACCAACACCGGGGAGCTGTTTTTT	CASSGDTNTGELFF
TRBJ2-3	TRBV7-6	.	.	TGTGCCAGCAGCTTAGCGCCACCCCCGGCAGATACGCAGTATTTT	CASSLAPPPADTQYF
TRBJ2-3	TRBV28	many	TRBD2	TGTGCCAGCAGCCGGTGGGCTAGCGGTACAGATACGCAGTATTTT	CASSRWASGTDTQYF